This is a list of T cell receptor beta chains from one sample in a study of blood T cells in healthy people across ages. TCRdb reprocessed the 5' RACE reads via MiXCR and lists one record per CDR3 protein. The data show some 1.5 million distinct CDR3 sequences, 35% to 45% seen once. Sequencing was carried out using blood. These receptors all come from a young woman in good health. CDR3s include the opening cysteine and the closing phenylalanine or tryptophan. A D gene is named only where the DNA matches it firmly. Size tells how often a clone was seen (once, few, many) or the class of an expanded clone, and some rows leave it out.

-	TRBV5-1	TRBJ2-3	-	CASSLFAGRGTDTQYF	TGCGCCAGCAGCTTGTTCGCGGGACGGGGGACAGATACGCAGTATTTT
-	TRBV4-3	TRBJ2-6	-	CASSHQTASGANVLTF	TGCGCCAGCAGCCATCAGACAGCCTCTGGGGCCAACGTCCTGACTTTC
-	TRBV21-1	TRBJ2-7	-	CASATPYRVPSLEQYF	TGTGCCAGCGCCACTCCCTACAGGGTCCCTTCACTAGAGCAGTACTTC
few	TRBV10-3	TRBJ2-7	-	CAISVGRPSYNEQYF	TGTGCCATCAGTGTGGGCCGGCCCTCCTACAATGAGCAGTACTTC
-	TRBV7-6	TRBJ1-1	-	CASSLGWDGNTEAFF	TGTGCCAGCAGCTTAGGATGGGACGGGAACACTGAAGCTTTCTTT
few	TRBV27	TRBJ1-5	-	CASSRGPTANQPQHF	TGTGCCAGCAGCCGGGGGCCGACAGCTAATCAGCCCCAGCATTTT
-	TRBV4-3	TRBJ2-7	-	CASSQGPPRGTGRYEQYF	TGCGCCAGCAGCCAGGGCCCCCCTCGGGGTACGGGGCGCTACGAGCAGTACTTC
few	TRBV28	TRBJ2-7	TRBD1	CASSSIGQGTSYEQYF	TGTGCCAGCAGTTCCATAGGACAGGGTACTTCCTACGAGCAGTACTTC
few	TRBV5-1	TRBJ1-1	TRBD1	CASSLVTGAAGTEAFF	TGCGCCAGCAGCTTGGTGACAGGGGCGGCGGGCACTGAAGCTTTCTTT
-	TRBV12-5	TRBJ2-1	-	CASGFGSHVSNEQFF	TGTGCTAGTGGTTTTGGATCCCACGTTAGCAATGAGCAGTTCTTC
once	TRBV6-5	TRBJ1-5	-	CASSPRTEQPQHF	TGTGCCAGCAGTCCGAGGACGGAGCAGCCCCAGCATTTT
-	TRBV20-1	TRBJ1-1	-	CSAGTTGEAFF	TGCAGTGCTGGAACGACGGGTGAAGCTTTCTTT
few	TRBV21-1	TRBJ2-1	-	CASNPSGQTDNEQFF	TGTGCCAGCAACCCATCCGGACAGACTGACAATGAGCAGTTCTTC
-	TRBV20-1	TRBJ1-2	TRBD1	CSARVRTGVFYGYTF	TGCAGTGCTAGAGTGAGGACAGGGGTTTTCTATGGCTACACCTTC
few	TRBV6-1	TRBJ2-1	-	CASSDGLLALVGNEQFF	TGTGCCAGCAGTGACGGACTGCTAGCGCTAGTGGGCAATGAGCAGTTCTTC
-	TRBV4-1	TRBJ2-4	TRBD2	CASSQPTSGRTKNIQYF	TGCGCCAGCAGCCAGCCTACTAGCGGGAGAACCAAAAACATTCAGTACTTC
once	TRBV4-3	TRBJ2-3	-	CASSQAYDAATQYF	TGCGCCAGCAGCCAAGCCTACGACGCGGCCACGCAGTATTTT
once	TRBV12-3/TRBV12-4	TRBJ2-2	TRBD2	CASSLGPSGSGELFF	TGTGCCAGCAGTTTAGGTCCTAGCGGGAGCGGGGAGCTGTTTTTT
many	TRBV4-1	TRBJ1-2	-	CASSQDLGYYGYTF	TGCGCCAGCAGCCAAGATCTGGGATACTATGGCTACACCTTC
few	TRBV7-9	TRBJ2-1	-	CASSAVSGWQFF	TGTGCCAGCAGCGCCGTCTCGGGATGGCAGTTCTTC
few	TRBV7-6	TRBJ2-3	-	CASSLGTIEADTQYF	TGTGCCAGCAGCTTAGGGACAATTGAAGCTGATACGCAGTATTTT
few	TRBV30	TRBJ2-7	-	CAWTSGADHPYEQYF	TGTGCCTGGACTTCTGGGGCGGACCATCCCTACGAGCAGTACTTC
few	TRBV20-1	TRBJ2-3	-	CSARDPRGGADTQYF	TGCAGTGCTAGAGATCCCAGGGGTGGCGCAGATACGCAGTATTTT
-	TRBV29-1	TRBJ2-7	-	CSVARDFSYEQYF	TGCAGCGTAGCCCGGGACTTCTCCTACGAGCAGTACTTC
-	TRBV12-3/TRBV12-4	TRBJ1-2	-	CASSTATRDTLSSNYGYTF	TGTGCCAGCAGTACCGCAACCCGGGACACCCTTTCCTCTAACTATGGCTACACCTTC
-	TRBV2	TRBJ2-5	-	CASSDLVRQETQYF	TGTGCCAGCAGTGACCTAGTACGCCAAGAGACCCAGTACTTC
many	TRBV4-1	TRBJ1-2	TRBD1	CASRTPGQGDGYTF	TGCGCCAGCAGAACACCGGGACAGGGAGATGGCTACACCTTC
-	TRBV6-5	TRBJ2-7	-	CAGSYSSGANEQYF	TGTGCCGGCAGTTACTCGTCCGGGGCCAACGAGCAGTACTTC
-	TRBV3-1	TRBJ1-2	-	CASSQGPPNGYTF	TGTGCCAGCAGCCAAGGGCCCCCCAATGGCTACACCTTC
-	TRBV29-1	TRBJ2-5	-	CSVPKIGLEQETQYF	TGCAGCGTACCTAAAATAGGACTGGAGCAAGAGACCCAGTACTTC
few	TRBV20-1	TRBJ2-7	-	CSARKKGLSSYEQYF	TGCAGTGCTAGAAAGAAGGGCCTGAGTTCCTACGAGCAGTACTTC
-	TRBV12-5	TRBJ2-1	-	CASAGVSYNEQFF	TGTGCTTCGGCCGGTGTGTCCTACAATGAGCAGTTCTTC
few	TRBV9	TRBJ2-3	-	CASSVLEGSWDTQYF	TGTGCCAGCAGCGTATTGGAAGGTTCATGGGATACGCAGTATTTT
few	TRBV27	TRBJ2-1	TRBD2	CASSPIAGDAYNEQFF	TGTGCCAGCAGTCCCATAGCGGGGGACGCCTACAATGAGCAGTTCTTC
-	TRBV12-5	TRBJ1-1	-	CASGEGFLNTEAFF	TGTGCTAGTGGTGAAGGTTTTTTGAACACTGAAGCTTTCTTT
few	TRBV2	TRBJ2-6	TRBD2	CASSGGGGYPLSGANVLTF	TGTGCCAGCAGTGGCGGGGGAGGTTACCCTCTCTCTGGGGCCAACGTCCTGACTTTC
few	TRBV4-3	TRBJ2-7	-	CASSQARTMTYEQYF	TGCGCCAGCAGCCAAGCGAGGACAATGACCTACGAGCAGTACTTC
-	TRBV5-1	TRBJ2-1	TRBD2	CASSFPRLAGNNEQFF	TGCGCCAGCAGCTTCCCTAGACTAGCCGGAAACAATGAGCAGTTCTTC
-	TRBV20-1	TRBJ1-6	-	CSARDRTGHNSPLHF	TGCAGTGCTAGAGATCGTACAGGGCACAATTCACCCCTCCACTTT
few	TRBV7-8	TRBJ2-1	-	CASSLRLAGRGEQFF	TGTGCCAGCAGCTTAAGACTGGCCGGTCGTGGTGAGCAGTTCTTC
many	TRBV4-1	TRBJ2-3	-	CASSHRGETDTQYF	TGCGCCAGCAGCCACAGGGGGGAAACAGATACGCAGTATTTT
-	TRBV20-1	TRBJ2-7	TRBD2	CSARGGLAGGSAYEQYF	TGCAGTGCTAGAGGGGGACTAGCGGGAGGATCGGCATACGAGCAGTACTTC
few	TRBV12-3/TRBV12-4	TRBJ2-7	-	CASSLDSGIYEQYF	TGTGCCAGCAGTTTAGATAGCGGAATTTACGAGCAGTACTTC
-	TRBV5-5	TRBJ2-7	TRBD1	CASSLQDRLGEQYF	TGTGCCAGCAGCTTACAGGACAGGCTTGGCGAGCAGTACTTC
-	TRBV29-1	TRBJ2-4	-	CSAMGDQGKNIQYF	TGCAGCGCAATGGGAGATCAGGGAAAAAACATTCAGTACTTC
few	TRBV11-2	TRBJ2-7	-	CASSLVLAGQYF	TGTGCCAGCAGCTTAGTCCTTGCCGGGCAGTACTTC